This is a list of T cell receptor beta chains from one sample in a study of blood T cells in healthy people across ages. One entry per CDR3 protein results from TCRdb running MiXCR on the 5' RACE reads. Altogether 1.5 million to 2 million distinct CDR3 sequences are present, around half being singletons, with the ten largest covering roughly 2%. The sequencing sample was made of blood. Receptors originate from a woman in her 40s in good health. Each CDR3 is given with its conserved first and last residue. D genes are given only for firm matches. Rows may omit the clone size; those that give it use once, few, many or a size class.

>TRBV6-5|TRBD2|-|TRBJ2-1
CASSPSSGGVNEQFF
TGTGCCAGCAGTCCATCTAGCGGGGGGGTCAATGAGCAGTTCTTC
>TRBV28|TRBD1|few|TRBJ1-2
CASSETKGGAIVYGYTF
TGTGCCAGCAGCGAAACTAAAGGGGGCGCGATTGTGTATGGCTACACCTTC
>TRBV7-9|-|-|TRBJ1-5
CASSLSGKSNQPQHF
TGTGCCAGCAGCTTATCAGGGAAAAGCAATCAGCCCCAGCATTTT
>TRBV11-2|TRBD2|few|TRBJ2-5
CASSLGSGGEETQYF
TGTGCCAGCAGCTTGGGTAGCGGGGGGGAAGAGACCCAGTACTTC
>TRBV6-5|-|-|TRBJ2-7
CASSPSWGPYYEQYF
TGTGCCAGCAGTCCCAGTTGGGGGCCTTACTACGAGCAGTACTTC
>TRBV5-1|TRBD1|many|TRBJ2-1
CASTRTGGSYNEQFF
TGCGCCAGCACCAGGACAGGGGGCTCCTACAATGAGCAGTTCTTC
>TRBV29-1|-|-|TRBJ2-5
CSVERDTGETQYF
TGCAGCGTTGAGCGGGACACGGGAGAGACCCAGTACTTC
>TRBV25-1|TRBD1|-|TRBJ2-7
CASSEWGTGYEQYF
TGTGCCAGCAGTGAATGGGGGACAGGATACGAGCAGTACTTC
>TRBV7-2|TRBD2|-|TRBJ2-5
CASSLRAGGYQETQYF
TGTGCCAGCAGCTTAAGGGCGGGGGGGTACCAAGAGACCCAGTACTTC
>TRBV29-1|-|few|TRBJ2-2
CSVGQGRGSGELFF
TGCAGCGTTGGCCAGGGAAGGGGTAGCGGGGAGCTGTTTTTT
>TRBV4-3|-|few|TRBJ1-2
CASSQDSGGSYGYTF
TGCGCCAGCAGCCAAGATTCGGGGGGCTCCTATGGCTACACCTTC
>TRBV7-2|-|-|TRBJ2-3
CASSPWRGTDTQYF
TGTGCCAGCAGCCCCTGGCGGGGCACAGATACGCAGTATTTT
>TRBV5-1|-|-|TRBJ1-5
CASSLAEVSERGFPQHF
TGCGCCAGCAGCTTGGCCGAAGTGTCGGAGCGGGGCTTTCCCCAGCATTTT
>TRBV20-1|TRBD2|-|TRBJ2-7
CSARDATGGRYEQYF
TGCAGTGCTAGAGACGCGACGGGGGGGCGCTACGAGCAGTACTTC
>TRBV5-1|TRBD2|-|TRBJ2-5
CASSWATSGGAKETQYF
TGCGCCAGCAGCTGGGCGACTAGCGGGGGGGCAAAAGAGACCCAGTACTTC
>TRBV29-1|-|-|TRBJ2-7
CSVEEIQGGEQYF
TGCAGCGTTGAAGAGATACAGGGAGGGGAGCAGTACTTC
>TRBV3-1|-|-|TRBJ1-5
CASSQDEKGSMRNQPQHF
TGTGCCAGCAGCCAAGATGAGAAGGGATCCATGCGCAATCAGCCCCAGCATTTT
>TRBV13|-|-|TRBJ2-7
CASSFGRAIYEQYF
TGTGCCAGCAGCTTCGGCAGGGCGATCTACGAGCAGTACTTC
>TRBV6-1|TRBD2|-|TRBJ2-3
CASALASGGHDTQYF
TGTGCCAGCGCCCTAGCTAGCGGGGGTCATGATACGCAGTATTTT
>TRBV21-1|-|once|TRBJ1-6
CASSNESRGLSPLHF
TGTGCCAGCAGCAATGAAAGTCGGGGGTTGTCACCCCTCCACTTT
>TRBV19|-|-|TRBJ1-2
CASSILSTLGYGYTF
TGTGCCAGTAGTATCCTCTCTACACTGGGCTATGGCTACACCTTC
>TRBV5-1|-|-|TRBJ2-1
CASSLGEVSRGNEQFF
TGCGCCAGCAGCTTGGGGGAGGTTAGCCGCGGCAATGAGCAGTTCTTC
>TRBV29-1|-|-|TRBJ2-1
CSVEPMGVRSNEQFF
TGCAGCGTTGAACCGATGGGAGTTCGTTCGAATGAGCAGTTCTTC
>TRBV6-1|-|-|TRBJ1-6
CASSLLNRDGYNSPLHF
TGTGCCAGCAGCCTCTTGAACAGGGACGGGTATAATTCACCCCTCCACTTT
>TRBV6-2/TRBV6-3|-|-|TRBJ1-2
CASGYGAGSKGYTF
TGTGCCAGCGGGTACGGCGCCGGCTCGAAAGGCTACACCTTC
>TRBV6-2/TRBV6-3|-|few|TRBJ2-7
CASSMRGASYEQYF
TGTGCCAGCAGTATGCGCGGAGCCTCCTACGAGCAGTACTTC
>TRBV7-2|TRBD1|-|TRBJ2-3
CASRRGTGQGGTDTQYF
TGTGCCAGCAGGCGGGGGACGGGACAGGGCGGGACAGATACGCAGTATTTT
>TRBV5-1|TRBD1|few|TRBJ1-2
CASSAGTGGTRYGYTF
TGCGCCAGCAGCGCAGGGACAGGGGGTACCCGATATGGCTACACCTTC